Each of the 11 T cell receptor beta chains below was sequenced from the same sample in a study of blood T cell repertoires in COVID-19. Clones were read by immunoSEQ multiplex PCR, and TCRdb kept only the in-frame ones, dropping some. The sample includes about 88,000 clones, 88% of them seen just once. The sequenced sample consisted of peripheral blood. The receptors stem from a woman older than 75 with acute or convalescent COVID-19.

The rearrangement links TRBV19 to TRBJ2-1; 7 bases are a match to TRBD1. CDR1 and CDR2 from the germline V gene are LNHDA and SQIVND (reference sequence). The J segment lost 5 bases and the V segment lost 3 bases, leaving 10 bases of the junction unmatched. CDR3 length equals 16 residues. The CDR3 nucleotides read TGTGCCAGTAGTATTAGCTCGGGACAGATCCACAATGAGCAGTTCTTC. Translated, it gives CASSISSGQIHNEQFF.

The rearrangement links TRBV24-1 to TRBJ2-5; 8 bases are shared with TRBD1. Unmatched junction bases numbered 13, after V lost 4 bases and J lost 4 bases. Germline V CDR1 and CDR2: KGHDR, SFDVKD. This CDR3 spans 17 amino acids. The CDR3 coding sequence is TGTGCCACCAGTGACCCCGGTCGTACAGGGGGATTAGAGACCCAGTACTTC. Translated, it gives CATSDPGRTGGLETQYF.

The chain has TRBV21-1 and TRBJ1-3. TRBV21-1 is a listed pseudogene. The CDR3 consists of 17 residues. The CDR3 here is CASSKKPRGYSGNTIYF. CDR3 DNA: TGTGCCAGCAGCAAAAAGCCCCGGGGTTACTCTGGAAACACCATATATTTT.

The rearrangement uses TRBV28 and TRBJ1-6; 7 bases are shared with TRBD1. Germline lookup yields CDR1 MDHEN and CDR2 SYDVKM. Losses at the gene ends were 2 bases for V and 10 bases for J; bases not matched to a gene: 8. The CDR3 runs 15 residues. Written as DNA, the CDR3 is TGTGCCAGCAGTTTAAAGGACAGGTTGAGATCACCCCTCCACTTT. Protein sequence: CASSLKDRLRSPLHF.

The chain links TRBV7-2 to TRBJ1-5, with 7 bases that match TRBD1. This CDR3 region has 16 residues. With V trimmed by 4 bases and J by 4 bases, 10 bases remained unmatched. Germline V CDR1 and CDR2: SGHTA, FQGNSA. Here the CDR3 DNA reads TGTGCCAGCAGCTCTCGGACAGGCCGGTTAAATCAGCCCCAGCATTTT. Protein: CASSSRTGRLNQPQHF.

The CDR3 protein is CASSGTGTSGRADTQYF. In nucleotides, the CDR3 is TGTGCCAGCAGTGGAACCGGGACTAGCGGGAGGGCAGATACGCAGTATTTT. The chain joins TRBV28 to TRBJ2-3, with 16 bases matching TRBD2. CDR3 length equals 17 residues. Losses at the gene ends were 5 bases for V and 4 bases for J; bases not matched to a gene: 6. The V gene's germline CDR1 is MDHEN and CDR2 SYDVKM.

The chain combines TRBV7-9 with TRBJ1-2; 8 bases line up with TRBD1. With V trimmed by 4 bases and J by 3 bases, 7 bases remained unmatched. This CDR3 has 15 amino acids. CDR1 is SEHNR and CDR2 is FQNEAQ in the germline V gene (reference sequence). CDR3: CASSWGPGQDYGYTF. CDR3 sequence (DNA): TGTGCCAGCAGCTGGGGTCCGGGACAGGACTATGGCTACACCTTC.

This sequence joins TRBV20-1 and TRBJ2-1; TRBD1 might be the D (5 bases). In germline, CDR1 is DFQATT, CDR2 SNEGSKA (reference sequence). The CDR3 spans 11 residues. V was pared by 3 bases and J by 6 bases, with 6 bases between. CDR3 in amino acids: CSASRGNEQFF. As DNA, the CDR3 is TGCAGTGCTAGTAGGGGCAATGAGCAGTTCTTC.

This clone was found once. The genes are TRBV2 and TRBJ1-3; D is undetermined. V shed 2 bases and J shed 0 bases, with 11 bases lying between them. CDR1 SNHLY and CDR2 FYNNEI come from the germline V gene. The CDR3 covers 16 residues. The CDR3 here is CASSEHLFLSGNTIYF. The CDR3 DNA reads TGTGCCAGCAGTGAACATCTATTCCTCTCTGGAAACACCATATATTTT.

The chain's CDR3 is CASFNGQGDYGYTF. In nucleotides, the CDR3 is TGTGCCAGCTTCAACGGACAGGGAGACTATGGCTACACCTTC. The chain recombines TRBV6-5 with TRBJ1-2; 8 nucleotides line up with TRBD1. Per germline, CDR1 MNHEY and CDR2 SVGAGI. J gave up 3 bases and V 8 bases, and 8 bases lay outside the gene matches. This CDR3 spans 14 amino acids.

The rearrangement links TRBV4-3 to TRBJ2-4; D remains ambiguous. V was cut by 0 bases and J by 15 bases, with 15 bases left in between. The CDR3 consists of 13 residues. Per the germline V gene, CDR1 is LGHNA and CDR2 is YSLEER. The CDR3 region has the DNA TGCGCCAGCAGCCAAGACCGTATCGGTTTGAGGTACTTC. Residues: CASSQDRIGLRYF.